This T cell receptor beta chain was sequenced during a study of radiation and T cells in renal cell carcinoma. Documented time point: blood 4 weeks post-SBRT, at nephrectomy. The sample's treatment: 15 Gy SBRT to primary tumor, nephrectomy 4 weeks later. J gave up 6 bases and V 6 bases, and 14 bases lay outside the gene matches. Germline V gene lookup returns CDR1 SGHVS and CDR2 FNYEAQ. The CDR3 loop spans 15 amino acids. TCRdb's copy holds only in-frame clones and misses some; the assay was immunoSEQ multiplex PCR. The sample gives about 86,000 clones, about 85% of which show up once; roughly 8.8% is in the top ten.

This material consisted of blood, taken from a patient whose treatment included radiotherapy and nephrectomy. The TCR originated in a man between 45 and 60 years old with renal cell carcinoma. The V and J genes are TRBV7-6 and TRBJ2-7; 7 nucleotides match TRBD2. DNA of the CDR3: TGTGCCAGCAGTCCTCGAAACGCGGGAGTCGGCGAGCAGTACTTC. It translates to CASSPRNAGVGEQYF.